This T cell receptor (beta chain) was sequenced for a study of blood T cell repertoires in COVID-19. Study in general: Sites across the United States, Italy and Spain contributed samples from acute and convalescent COVID-19.

This clone has just one count. This study enrolled people aged 18 to 89 from roughly 22 US geographic areas. Participants' own reports of clinical history determined their cohort assignment. Donors in Cohort 3 counted as recovered after two negative PCRs, clearance, or symptom resolution. The data were produced by immunoSEQ multiplex PCR, yet TCRdb's version contains in-frame clones alone and is incomplete. The sample lists some 230,000 clones; approximately 82% were seen once. Germline values: CDR1 MNHEY, CDR2 SVGAGI. The CDR3 consists of 14 residues. V was shortened by 2 bases and J by 3 bases, with 10 bases between the two germline ends.

The sequence came from a man in his forties who had recovered from COVID-19. The genes are TRBV6-5 and TRBJ1-2; possible D gene TRBD1, 6 bases. Material: PBMCs or T cells enriched from blood (not recorded which). The CDR3 protein is CASSYQTGYYGYTF. The CDR3 nucleotides read TGTGCCAGCAGTTACCAGACAGGATACTATGGCTACACCTTC.